Listed here are 4 T cell receptor beta chains from one sample, sequenced in a study of cytomegalovirus exposure and HLA in healthy donors. PCR was performed using 60 Vbeta and 13 Jbeta primers. TCRdb's table, derived via immunoSEQ multiplex PCR, lists solely in-frame clones and lacks some. The sample has 100,000 to 150,000 clones; 75% to 85% are singletons. The sequencing input was PBMCs. Receptors originate from a young man in good health and CMV-seropositive.

The chain combines TRBV7-9 with TRBJ1-2; possible D gene TRBD1, 5 bases. Germline-derived CDR1 and CDR2 are SEHNR and FQNEAQ (reference sequence). The CDR3 loop spans 14 amino acids. V shed 0 bases and J shed 2 bases, with 7 bases lying between them. The CDR3 DNA reads TGTGCCAGCAGCTTAGCCCGACAGAACTATGGCTACACCTTC. Amino acid sequence: CASSLARQNYGYTF.

This clone was recorded a few times. The chain uses TRBV11-2 and TRBJ1-1, with D perhaps matching TRBD1 (6 bases). V lost 0 bases to trimming and J lost 5 bases, with 7 bases between them. The CDR3 covers 13 residues. Germline CDR1 SGHAT, CDR2 FQNNGV. The DNA for the CDR3 is TGTGCCAGCAGCTTAGAAGACAGGACTGAAGCTTTCTTT. Protein: CASSLEDRTEAFF.

This chain uses TRBV5-1 with TRBJ2-5; TRBD2 aligns across 10 bases. The CDR3 has 20 amino acids. Germline-derived CDR1 and CDR2 are SGHRS and YFSETQ. Trimming took 4 bases from V and 1 from J; bases not matched to a gene: 19. The CDR3 DNA sequence: TGCGCCAGCAGCCGACTCCTCCTAGCGGGGGCCACGAACCTCCAAGAGACCCAGTACTTC. Translated: CASSRLLLAGATNLQETQYF.

The chain recombines TRBV10-2 with TRBJ1-2; a possible D gene is TRBD1 (5 bases). V gave up 7 bases and J gave up 0 bases, with 12 bases separating them. Germline V gene data show CDR1 as WSHSY and CDR2 as SAAADI. The CDR3 runs to 14 residues. The CDR3 DNA is TGCGCCAGCACCCAGACAGAAGCTAACTATGGCTACACCTTC. Amino acids: CASTQTEANYGYTF.